A selection of T cell receptor beta chains follows, all from one sample in a study of blood T cell repertoires in COVID-19. Data came from immunoSEQ multiplex PCR; TCRdb stores just in-frame clones and leaves some out. This sample has approximately 170,000 clones, with more than 75% found just once. Material: peripheral blood. The receptors here all came from a man aged 18 to 29 with active or convalescent COVID-19. CDR3s include the opening cysteine and the closing phenylalanine or tryptophan. The D gene is left open where the match is weak. Part of the rows lack a size; the others show once, few, many or a class for expanded clones.

CDR3 protein,CDR3 DNA,clone size,CDR3 length,D gene,V gene,J gene
CASSSRGLAGASYNEQFF,TGTGCCAGCTCATCCCGAGGGCTAGCGGGAGCCTCCTACAATGAGCAGTTCTTC,.,18,TRBD2,TRBV18,TRBJ2-1
CASSLERAYNSPLHF,TGCGCCAGCAGCTTGGAACGAGCGTATAATTCACCCCTCCACTTT,.,15,.,TRBV5-1,TRBJ1-6
CASSPTGTGNEKLFF,TGCGCCAGCAGCCCAACCGGGACAGGCAATGAAAAACTGTTTTTT,.,15,TRBD1,TRBV4-1,TRBJ1-4
CASSEDRGGYGYTF,TGTGCCAGCAGTGAAGACAGGGGAGGTTATGGCTACACCTTC,.,14,TRBD1,TRBV25-1,TRBJ1-2
CASSPSDRGTIAGNTIYF,TGTGCCAGCAGCCCATCGGACAGGGGAACGATCGCAGGAAACACCATATATTTT,.,18,TRBD1,TRBV5-5,TRBJ1-3
CASSHPGTGLHEQYF,TGTGCCAGCAGCCATCCCGGGACAGGGCTCCACGAGCAGTACTTC,.,15,TRBD1,TRBV3-1/TRBV3-2,TRBJ2-7
CASSRTAAAEAFF,TGTGCCAGCAGCCGGACAGCGGCGGCTGAAGCTTTCTTT,.,13,.,TRBV3-1/TRBV3-2,TRBJ1-1
CASSYSIGQEPSYEQYF,TGTGCCAGCAGTTACTCGATAGGACAGGAGCCTTCCTACGAGCAGTACTTC,.,17,TRBD1,TRBV6-2/TRBV6-3,TRBJ2-7
CASSTTGTYGYTF,TGTGCCAGTAGTACTACAGGGACCTATGGCTACACCTTC,few,13,.,TRBV19,TRBJ1-2
CACLHRGVGTNEKLFF,TGTGCCTGCCTACACAGGGGAGTCGGAACTAATGAAAAACTGTTTTTT,.,16,TRBD1,TRBV30,TRBJ1-4
CATWGRNTEAFF,TGTGCCACCTGGGGGCGGAACACTGAAGCTTTCTTT,.,12,.,TRBV19,TRBJ1-1
CASSPPQVNEQYF,TGTGCCAGCAGCCCCCCCCAGGTTAACGAGCAGTACTTC,.,13,.,TRBV12-3/TRBV12-4,TRBJ2-7
CASSWTSGIAGELFF,TGTGCCAGCAGTTGGACTAGCGGGATCGCCGGGGAGCTGTTTTTT,.,15,TRBD2,TRBV7-6,TRBJ2-2
CASSQEGQPPFYGYTF,TGTGCCAGCAGCCAAGAGGGACAGCCACCTTTCTATGGCTACACCTTC,.,16,TRBD1,TRBV3-1/TRBV3-2,TRBJ1-2
CATSRARQGGNSPLHF,TGTGCCACCAGCAGAGCTCGACAGGGGGGGAATTCACCCCTCCACTTT,once,16,TRBD1,TRBV15,TRBJ1-6
CASSLDTQGAEKLFF,TGTGCCAGCAGCTTAGATACACAGGGGGCTGAAAAACTGTTTTTT,.,15,TRBD1,TRBV11-3,TRBJ1-4
CASSKWDRDNYGYTF,TGTGCCAGCAGCAAATGGGACAGGGATAACTATGGCTACACCTTC,.,15,TRBD1,TRBV11-2,TRBJ1-2
CASSTRGPGNTIYF,TGTGCCAGCAGTACCAGGGGGCCTGGAAACACCATATATTTT,.,14,TRBD1,TRBV28,TRBJ1-3
CASSDSGTGGVMNTEAFF,TGTGCCAGCAGTGACTCTGGGACAGGGGGCGTTATGAACACTGAAGCTTTCTTT,few,18,TRBD1,TRBV6-4,TRBJ1-1
CASSQDPGQLYGYTF,TGTGCCAGCAGCCAAGATCCGGGACAGCTCTATGGCTACACCTTC,.,15,TRBD1,TRBV2,TRBJ1-2
CASSAVEREDNTF,TGTGCCAGCAGTGCGGTCGAGAGGGAAGATAACACCTTC,.,13,.,TRBV2,TRBJ1-2
CASSPTSGRTSSYEQYF,TGTGCCAGCAGCCCGACTAGCGGGAGGACGAGCTCCTACGAGCAGTACTTC,few,17,TRBD2,TRBV7-9,TRBJ2-7
CASSQELPVSSYNEQFF,TGTGCCAGCAGCCAAGAACTTCCCGTGAGCTCCTACAATGAGCAGTTCTTC,few,17,.,TRBV4-2,TRBJ2-1
CSVYTGQGYEQYF,TGCAGCGTTTATACCGGACAGGGCTACGAGCAGTACTTC,.,13,TRBD1,TRBV29-1,TRBJ2-7
CASSLVVQGASEKLFF,TGCGCCAGCAGCCTCGTGGTACAGGGTGCCAGTGAAAAACTGTTTTTT,once,16,.,TRBV5-1,TRBJ1-4
CAWRRGGGTEAFF,TGTGCCTGGAGACGAGGGGGTGGAACTGAAGCTTTCTTT,.,13,.,TRBV30,TRBJ1-1
CASGRVTGELFF,TGTGCCAGCGGCAGGGTCACCGGGGAGCTGTTTTTT,.,12,.,TRBV27,TRBJ2-2
CASSKNRGFNTEAFF,TGTGCCAGCAGCAAGAACAGGGGATTTAACACTGAAGCTTTCTTT,.,15,TRBD1,TRBV11-3,TRBJ1-1
CASSGQGINTGELFF,TGTGCCAGCTCGGGACAGGGAATTAACACCGGGGAGCTGTTTTTT,.,15,TRBD1,TRBV18,TRBJ2-2
CSVDVWGGVESWNEQFF,TGCAGCGTTGACGTTTGGGGGGGCGTCGAAAGTTGGAATGAGCAGTTCTTC,.,17,.,TRBV29-1,TRBJ2-1
CASSSLGRQKNTDTQYF,TGTGCCAGCAGCTCCTTGGGGAGGCAGAAAAACACAGATACGCAGTATTTT,.,17,.,TRBV5-6,TRBJ2-3
CAWIGGSGSRRGNNEQFF,TGTGCCTGGATAGGGGGTAGCGGGAGCCGGCGGGGCAACAATGAGCAGTTCTTC,.,18,TRBD2,TRBV30,TRBJ2-1
CSVPGTGNTEAFF,TGCAGCGTTCCTGGGACAGGGAACACTGAAGCTTTCTTT,.,13,TRBD1,TRBV29-1,TRBJ1-1
CASSIRTAWGQETQYF,TGTGCCAGCAGCATCCGGACAGCCTGGGGGCAAGAGACCCAGTACTTC,.,16,.,TRBV7-8,TRBJ2-5
CASSLVPGLGSPLHF,TGTGCCAGCAGCTTGGTCCCGGGTTTGGGTTCACCCCTCCACTTT,.,15,.,TRBV5-5,TRBJ1-6
CATSDPGRSHEAFF,TGTGCCACCAGTGACCCTGGGAGGTCTCATGAAGCTTTCTTT,.,14,.,TRBV24-1,TRBJ1-1
CASSFFDRGLPTDTQYF,TGTGCCAGCAGCTTCTTCGACAGGGGACTACCCACAGATACGCAGTATTTT,.,17,.,TRBV4-2,TRBJ2-3
CASSRGQDNSGANVLTF,TGTGCCAGCAGCCGGGGACAGGATAACTCTGGGGCCAACGTCCTGACTTTC,.,17,TRBD1,TRBV3-1/TRBV3-2,TRBJ2-6
CASNRQLRETQYF,TGTGCCAGCAACCGACAGTTAAGAGAGACCCAGTACTTC,.,13,.,TRBV5-5,TRBJ2-5
CASSQGTSGYNEQFF,TGCGCCAGCAGCCAGGGTACTAGCGGGTACAATGAGCAGTTCTTC,.,15,TRBD2,TRBV4-3,TRBJ2-1
CASSSGPHGRGRYNEQFF,TGTGCCAGCAGCTCCGGGCCTCATGGGCGGGGGAGATACAATGAGCAGTTCTTC,few,18,TRBD2,TRBV5-4,TRBJ2-1
CASSLISPTVKDTIYF,TGTGCCAGCAGCTTGATATCCCCGACAGTCAAGGACACCATATATTTT,few,16,.,TRBV5-8,TRBJ1-3
CASSLGRQGFYGYTF,TGTGCCAGCAGTTTAGGCAGACAGGGTTTCTATGGCTACACCTTC,.,15,TRBD1,TRBV27,TRBJ1-2
CASTSALGLSGNTIYF,TGTGCCAGCACTTCAGCCTTGGGACTATCTGGAAACACCATATATTTT,.,16,.,TRBV11-1,TRBJ1-3
CASSLGSNSNQPQHF,TGTGCCAGCAGTTTGGGCAGCAATAGCAATCAGCCCCAGCATTTT,once,15,.,TRBV6-6,TRBJ1-5
CASTSSGRDTGYEQYF,TGTGCCAGTACCAGTAGCGGGAGGGATACTGGCTACGAGCAGTACTTC,.,16,TRBD2,TRBV19,TRBJ2-7
CASSQGDRGRSPLHF,TGTGCCAGCAGCCAAGGGGACAGGGGCCGGTCACCCCTCCACTTT,.,15,TRBD1,TRBV14,TRBJ1-6
CASSPTSGSYEQYF,TGTGCCAGCAGCCCGACTAGCGGCTCCTACGAGCAGTACTTC,.,14,TRBD2,TRBV5-4,TRBJ2-7